Listed below are T cell receptor beta chains from one sample, sequenced in a study of CD8 T cells in Susac syndrome. TCRdb ran MiXCR on the immunoSEQ multiplex PCR reads and lists one entry per CDR3 protein. The table shows about 100,000 distinct CDR3 sequences, with roughly 96% occurring only once. The sequenced material came from CD8+ T cells from PBMCs. The receptor source for this set is a human donor with Susac syndrome. The CDR3 runs from the conserved cysteine through the conserved F or W. A D gene is named only where the DNA matches it firmly. Clone sizes are given selectively: once, few, many, or a class where the clone is expanded.

.,.,TRBV28,TRBJ2-6,CASSLGPGANVLTF,TGTGCCAGCAGCCTGGGTCCCGGGGCCAACGTCCTGACTTTC
TRBD2,.,TRBV3-1,TRBJ2-6,CASSYGLAGAGANVLTF,TGTGCCAGCAGCTATGGACTAGCGGGGGCTGGGGCCAACGTCCTGACTTTC
.,.,TRBV12-3/TRBV12-4,TRBJ2-7,CASSLPGAEQYF,TGTGCCAGCAGTTTACCTGGGGCCGAGCAGTACTTC
.,.,TRBV9,TRBJ2-7,CASSVEAGASYEQYF,TGTGCCAGCAGCGTAGAGGCAGGGGCCTCCTACGAGCAGTACTTC
.,.,TRBV3-1,TRBJ1-5,CASSNYRDQPQHF,TGTGCCAGCAGCAACTACAGGGATCAGCCCCAGCATTTT
.,.,TRBV12-3/TRBV12-4,TRBJ1-2,CASSPSTAYGYTF,TGTGCCAGCAGTCCCTCGACGGCCTATGGCTACACCTTC
.,.,TRBV7-9,TRBJ2-3,CASSPPPGDTQYF,TGTGCCAGCAGCCCTCCCCCTGGGGATACGCAGTATTTT
.,.,TRBV5-6,TRBJ2-1,CASSLKTRDDNEQFF,TGTGCCAGCAGCTTGAAAACCCGGGACGACAATGAGCAGTTCTTC
.,.,TRBV20-1,TRBJ2-7,CSASAGPYSGEQYF,TGCAGTGCTAGCGCAGGGCCTTACTCGGGCGAGCAGTACTTC
TRBD2,.,TRBV24-1,TRBJ2-4,CATRVAPGLAGEAKNIQYF,TGTGCCACCCGCGTAGCTCCGGGACTAGCGGGAGAAGCCAAAAACATTCAGTACTTC
.,.,TRBV29-1,TRBJ1-1,CSGEQSKDTEAFF,TGCAGCGGTGAACAGTCCAAAGACACTGAAGCTTTCTTT
TRBD1,.,TRBV7-9,TRBJ1-2,CASSDRQGSDYGYTF,TGTGCCAGCAGCGACAGACAGGGGTCGGACTATGGCTACACCTTC
.,.,TRBV7-2,TRBJ2-1,CASSLTPHNEQFF,TGTGCCAGCAGCTTAACCCCTCACAATGAGCAGTTCTTC
.,.,TRBV29-1,TRBJ2-5,CSVEGTLGETQYF,TGCAGCGTTGAGGGGACCTTAGGGGAGACCCAGTACTTC
.,once,TRBV6-5,TRBJ2-7,CASSYGAGSSNEQYF,TGTGCCAGCAGTTACGGAGCGGGTAGCTCGAACGAGCAGTACTTC
.,.,TRBV29-1,TRBJ2-5,CSVGPEGPGTQYF,TGCAGCGTTGGGCCAGAGGGGCCCGGGACCCAGTACTTC
TRBD1,.,TRBV29-1,TRBJ1-1,CSGGEQGAEAFF,TGCAGCGGGGGAGAACAGGGGGCTGAAGCTTTCTTT
TRBD1,.,TRBV29-1,TRBJ2-2,CSVASDREDTGELFF,TGCAGCGTTGCTTCGGACAGGGAGGACACCGGGGAGCTGTTTTTT
.,.,TRBV9,TRBJ2-1,CASSVVGVPYDEQFF,TGTGCCAGCAGCGTAGTTGGGGTCCCCTACGATGAGCAGTTCTTC
.,.,TRBV4-2,TRBJ2-3,CASSQDAADTQYF,TGTGCCAGCAGCCAAGATGCGGCGGATACGCAGTATTTT
.,.,TRBV20-1,TRBJ2-1,CSARPGQTAYDEQFF,TGCAGTGCTAGACCCGGACAGACAGCTTACGATGAGCAGTTCTTC
TRBD1,few,TRBV19,TRBJ1-5,CASRTGQLNQPQHF,TGTGCCAGTAGGACGGGACAGCTCAATCAGCCCCAGCATTTT
.,.,TRBV29-1,TRBJ2-6,CSVVMRTAISGANVLTF,TGCAGCGTTGTCATGCGGACGGCGATCTCTGGGGCCAACGTCCTGACTTTC
.,.,TRBV29-1,TRBJ2-5,CSERRDPSETQYF,TGCAGCGAGCGAAGAGATCCCTCGGAGACCCAGTACTTC
.,.,TRBV23-1,TRBJ1-5,CSSDPNQPQHF,TGTAGTTCGGATCCAAATCAGCCCCAGCATTTT
.,.,TRBV7-9,TRBJ1-2,CASSGREGGYTF,TGTGCCAGCAGCGGCCGTGAAGGAGGCTACACCTTC
.,once,TRBV27,TRBJ2-5,CASSHRQTGETQYF,TGTGCCAGCAGCCATAGACAAACCGGGGAGACCCAGTACTTC
.,.,TRBV4-2,TRBJ1-1,CASSQPRVRQGFEAFF,TGTGCCAGCAGCCAACCCCGCGTGAGGCAGGGTTTTGAAGCTTTCTTT
.,once,TRBV15,TRBJ2-1,CATSNPPYNEQFF,TGTGCCACCAGCAATCCTCCCTACAATGAGCAGTTCTTC
.,.,TRBV25-1,TRBJ1-2,CASSHYGYTF,TGTGCCAGCAGTCACTATGGCTACACCTTC
.,.,TRBV14,TRBJ1-1,CASSQFQNTEAFF,TGTGCCAGCAGCCAATTCCAGAACACTGAAGCTTTCTTT
.,.,TRBV21-1,TRBJ2-7,CASSGRQLSYEQYF,TGTGCCAGCAGCGGACGACAACTTTCCTACGAGCAGTACTTC
TRBD2,.,TRBV20-1,TRBJ2-7,CSARDVEAGEYYEQYF,TGCAGTGCTAGAGATGTAGAAGCGGGAGAGTACTACGAGCAGTACTTC
.,.,TRBV29-1,TRBJ2-1,CSAGGVSGDYNEQFF,TGCAGCGCTGGAGGGGTGTCGGGGGACTACAATGAGCAGTTCTTC
TRBD1,few,TRBV5-4,TRBJ2-5,CASSLFGRDRVGETQYF,TGTGCCAGCAGCTTATTCGGCCGGGACAGGGTGGGAGAGACCCAGTACTTC
.,.,TRBV5-6,TRBJ1-1,CASSDGRSVEAFF,TGTGCCAGCAGCGACGGGAGGTCGGTTGAAGCTTTCTTT
.,.,TRBV19,TRBJ2-4,CASSIGGAKNIQYF,TGTGCCAGTAGTATCGGAGGAGCCAAAAACATTCAGTACTTC
TRBD2,.,TRBV5-6,TRBJ2-7,CASSFERGSYEQYF,TGTGCCAGCAGCTTCGAGCGGGGCTCCTACGAGCAGTACTTC
.,.,TRBV29-1,TRBJ2-3,CSVGGGTDTQYF,TGCAGCGTTGGAGGGGGCACAGATACGCAGTATTTT
.,.,TRBV9,TRBJ2-2,CASSVENTGELFF,TGTGCCAGCAGCGTAGAGAACACCGGGGAGCTGTTTTTT
.,once,TRBV20-1,TRBJ2-7,CSATRTDSYEQYF,TGCAGTGCAACTAGGACTGACTCCTACGAGCAGTACTTC
.,.,TRBV5-6,TRBJ2-2,CASSLAQVNTGELFF,TGTGCCAGCAGCTTGGCACAGGTCAACACCGGGGAGCTGTTTTTT